This entry concerns a single T cell receptor beta chain. Repertoires were generated with immunoSEQ multiplex PCR, while TCRdb's copy carries only in-frame clones and drops some. This sample has around 300,000 clones, with around 85% found just once. This entry belongs to a study of blood T cell repertoires in COVID-19. In the study overall: Both acute and convalescent COVID-19 samples were obtained from the United States, Italy and Spain. PBMCs, B-cell-depleted T cells, or T cells were the source of the cDNA or gDNA that made up the material.

The CDR3 runs to 15 residues. Trimming pared 4 bases from V and 0 bases from J, leaving 9 bases between. From germline, CDR1 is SGHTA and CDR2 FQGTGA. This receptor was obtained from a woman in her 30s who had recovered from COVID-19. V usage is TRBV7-3 and J usage is TRBJ2-2, with a tentative D call TRBD1 (5 bases). Sequencing was done on a sample of peripheral blood. In nucleotides, the CDR3 is TGTGCCAGCAGCTACGACAGAACGAACACCGGGGAGCTGTTTTTT. Protein: CASSYDRTNTGELFF.